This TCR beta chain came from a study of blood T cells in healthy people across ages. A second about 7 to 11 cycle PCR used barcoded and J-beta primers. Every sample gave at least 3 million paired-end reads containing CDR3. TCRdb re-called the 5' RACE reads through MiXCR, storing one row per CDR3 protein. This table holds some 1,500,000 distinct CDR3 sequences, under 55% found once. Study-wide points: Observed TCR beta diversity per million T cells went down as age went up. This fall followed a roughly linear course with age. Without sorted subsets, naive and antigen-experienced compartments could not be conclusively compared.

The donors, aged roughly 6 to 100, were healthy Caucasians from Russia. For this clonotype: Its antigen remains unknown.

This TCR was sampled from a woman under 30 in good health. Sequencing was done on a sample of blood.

CDR3 sequence reads: CSARAQGPDTQYF. The CDR3 DNA reads TGCAGTGCTAGAGCACAGGGGCCAGATACGCAGTATTTT. The genes are TRBV20-1 and TRBJ2-3; 7 bases fit TRBD1. The ends lost 1 base at V and 4 bases at J; junction bases unmatched: 2. This CDR3 has 13 residues. Germline lookup yields CDR1 DFQATT and CDR2 SNEGSKA (reference sequence).